Presented here are 8 T cell receptor beta chains from one specimen sequenced in a study of T cell clonality in common variable immunodeficiency (dated by TCRdb to between 2014 and 2017). The method was the immunoSEQ multiplex PCR assay. Here the immuneACCESS table is served through TCRdb, limited to in-frame sequences with V and J called. Missing clones are a known gap in these copies; in checked studies unresolved V genes cover under half, and the rest lacks a known reason. In this sample, tens of thousands of clones appear, none counted once only. Less than 15% of the sample rests with the top ten. Sequencing was done on a sample of peripheral blood mononuclear cells. These receptors were taken from a person between 18 and 75 years old in good health.

This clone showed up many times. The read stops 3 residues short of the end of the CDR3; the missing end is completed from the germline J gene. V is TRBV7-3 and J is TRBJ1-1; maybe TRBD1 (6 bases). The germline V gene encodes CDR1 SGHTA and CDR2 FQGTGA. This CDR3 comprises 12 residues. The CDR3 region is CASSPPTGRAFF. CDR3 DNA, as far as it was read: TGTGCCAGCAGCCCCCCGACAGGAAGA.

This clone was detected many times. The CDR3 end lies 3 residues beyond the end of the read and is filled in from the germline J gene. The rearrangement joins TRBV19 to TRBJ2-5; 12 bases match TRBD2. The CDR3 covers 15 residues. Unmatched junction bases numbered 4, after V lost 3 bases and J lost 5 bases. CDR1 LNHDA and CDR2 SQIVND come from the germline V gene (reference sequence). The covered CDR3 bases are TGTGCCAGTAGTATTGCTAGCGGGGGGGCGGAGACC. Translated, it gives CASSIASGGAET. The complete CDR3 sequence is CASSIASGGAETQYF. The whole variable domain, remainder taken from reference TRBV19 and TRBJ2-5, is DGGITQSPKYLFRKEGQNVTLSCEQNLNHDAMYWYRQDPGQGLRLIYYSQIVNDFQKGDIAEGYSVSREKKESFPLTVTSAQKNPTAFYLCASSIASGGAETQYFGPGTRLLVL.

The table lists this clone with many counts. The read finishes 3 residues shy of the CDR3 end, and the germline J gene is used to complete it. This chain connects TRBV18 to TRBJ2-1; 9 bases are shared with TRBD1. CDR3 length: 15 amino acids. J was trimmed by 9 bases and V by 2 bases; bases with no gene match: 8. Germline V gene data show CDR1 as KGHSH and CDR2 as LQKENI. The CDR3 bases that were read are TGTGCCAGCTCACCAGTTGAAGGACAGGGGAGTGAG. Residues: CASSPVEGQGSE. The full CDR3 sequence reads CASSPVEGQGSEQFF.

This clone was seen at least ten times. The DNA ends 3 residues before the CDR3 does, and the rest of the CDR3 is filled in from the germline J gene. V is TRBV12-3 or TRBV12-4 and J is TRBJ1-5; maybe TRBD1 (6 bases). Deletions cut 3 bases from V and 6 bases from J, with 12 bases between. This CDR3 is built from 14 residues. Partial CDR3 DNA: TGTGCCAGCAGTTTGTGGGGGCTTGGTCAGCCC. This gives the protein CASSLWGLGQP. The CDR3 as a whole reads CASSLWGLGQPQHF.

In its sample, this clone was seen many times. The read terminates 3 residues ahead of where the CDR3 ends, so the germline J gene completes it. The chain has TRBV10-3 and TRBJ1-2, with a tentative D call TRBD1 (5 bases). The CDR3 covers 14 residues. CDR1 is ENHRY, CDR2 SYGVKD, per germline. The CDR3 loop reads CAISERGGASGYTF. The covered CDR3 bases are TGTGCCATCAGTGAGCGAGGTGGGGCCTCGGGC.

This clone was counted ten times or more. The read falls 3 residues short of the CDR3 end, and the missing part is taken from the germline J gene. The chain joins TRBV5-1 to TRBJ2-7; D not resolved. The CDR3 is 14 amino acids. V shed 0 bases and J shed 0 bases, with 7 bases lying between them. CDR1 is SGHRS and CDR2 is YFSETQ in the germline V gene. The CDR3 sequence: CASSLEAHSYEQYF. The sequenced CDR3 bases are TGCGCCAGCAGCTTGGAAGCGCACTCCTACGAG.

This clone appeared many times. One end of the junction varies from germline; a read error may be responsible. The part of the CDR3 DNA that was read is TGCGCCAGCAGCCAAGATCTCGGGGGGTCCTACAATGAG. Translation gives CASSQDLGGSYNE. The CDR3 in full is CASSQDLGGSYNEQFF. The chain carries TRBV4-2 and TRBJ2-1; TRBD2 agrees at 7 bases. The sequenced fragment ends 3 residues before the CDR3 boundary, so the rest is inferred from the germline J gene. Germline V lookup: CDR1 LGHNA, CDR2 YNFKEQ. CDR3 length: 16 amino acids.

This clone was found many times. The missing CDR3 end, 3 residues past where the read stops, is filled in from the germline J gene. The chain has TRBV7-9 and TRBJ2-5, with D possibly TRBD1 on 6 matching bases. V lost 4 bases and J lost 4, with 16 bases in between. CDR3 length: 15 residues. Germline values: CDR1 SEHNR, CDR2 FQNEAQ (reference sequence). The part of the CDR3 DNA that was read is TGTGCCAGCAGCTATGGGGACAACGTGGGAGAGACC. This sequence encodes CASSYGDNVGET. The complete CDR3 sequence is CASSYGDNVGETQYF.